A selection of T cell receptor beta chains follows, all from one sample in a study of monozygotic twins with inflammatory bowel disease. TCRdb reanalyzed the 5' RACE reads, giving one entry per CDR3 protein sequence and no DNA. There are around 370,000 distinct CDR3 sequences in the sample, with 2.5% to 3% held by the top ten. The sample was blood. These receptors were obtained from a human donor with ulcerative colitis or Crohn's disease, or a healthy co-twin of an affected twin (not recorded which). CDR3s include the opening cysteine and the closing phenylalanine or tryptophan. Fields, in order: J gene, V gene, CDR3 protein.

TRBJ2-6	TRBV12-3/TRBV12-4	CASPFRTGSSDAGANVLTF
TRBJ2-3	TRBV7-9	CASSFGLAEADTQYF
TRBJ1-6	TRBV20-1	CSARDFEGLQGSPLHF
TRBJ2-7	TRBV5-1	CASSLDWTGFYEQYF
TRBJ2-7	TRBV20-1	CSALRQGAYEQYF
TRBJ1-1	TRBV6-5	CASSYSGMNTEAFF
TRBJ2-7	TRBV12-3/TRBV12-4	CASSFGTSSYEQYF
TRBJ1-6	TRBV15	CATSRAGAEYSPLHF
TRBJ2-3	TRBV5-6	CASSLWDRGMDTQYF
TRBJ2-7	TRBV3-1	CASSLFGGRLTYEQYF
TRBJ2-5	TRBV5-6	CASSWGGEWTGVEETQYF
TRBJ2-5	TRBV6-5	CASSYSGHSRQTQYF
TRBJ1-1	TRBV9	CASSLGGSRVGDTEAFF
TRBJ2-3	TRBV19	CASRPHQGTDTQYF
TRBJ2-5	TRBV20-1	CSARDLAGRYQETQYF
TRBJ1-1	TRBV7-9	CASSMGTGNTEAFF
TRBJ2-5	TRBV11-1	CASSPDRAETQYF
TRBJ2-7	TRBV5-4	CASSWIDRGSYEQYF
TRBJ1-5	TRBV7-6	CASSRTSGNQPQHF
TRBJ1-4	TRBV4-2	CASSQNYQGSNEKLFF
TRBJ2-2	TRBV5-1	CASRQGTGVTGELFF
TRBJ2-5	TRBV18	CASSPKTQETQYF
TRBJ2-1	TRBV4-1	CASSQGTGGSWNEQFF
TRBJ2-1	TRBV12-3/TRBV12-4	CASSLLAGFYNEQFF
TRBJ2-1	TRBV7-9	CASDPSSYNEQFF
TRBJ1-5	TRBV12-3/TRBV12-4	CASSSYREFNSNQPQHF
TRBJ2-7	TRBV11-2	CASSSTTASGLYEQYF
TRBJ2-1	TRBV4-2	CASRAGGFVYNEQFF
TRBJ2-3	TRBV4-3	CASSLQGFTADTQYF
TRBJ2-3	TRBV4-3	CASSQESGISTDTQYF
TRBJ1-1	TRBV9	CASSVVPVAEAFF
TRBJ1-6	TRBV7-9	CASSLDGRGNSPLHF
TRBJ2-7	TRBV4-3	CASSQDSPRDSYEQYF
TRBJ2-7	TRBV7-3	CASSLRRLYEQYF
TRBJ2-5	TRBV6-5	CASSDDGETQYF
TRBJ1-3	TRBV9	CASAGAPRIGNTIYF
TRBJ2-7	TRBV19	CASSPSAGPTYEQYF